This T cell receptor beta chain is from a study of identical twins. Template switching added a universal primer binding site, and final cDNA carried unique molecular identifiers. TCRdb recomputed calls from the 5' RACE reads with MiXCR, one row per CDR3 protein. The sample shows 500,000 to 550,000 distinct CDR3 sequences, approximately 22% of them seen only once. The CDR3 consists of 15 residues. Germline assignment: CDR1 DFQATT and CDR2 SNEGSKA (reference sequence). Deletions cut 1 base from V and 1 base from J, with 11 bases between. The same specimen was also included in a second study, on T cells expressing NK-cell markers.

V and J are TRBV20-1 and TRBJ2-1; unclear D gene. This TCR came from a woman between 18 and 30 years old in good health. Sequencing was performed on CD4+ T cells sorted from blood. The CDR3 nucleotides are TGCAGTGCTAGAGTCACAGTCGTTTCCTACAATGAGCAGTTCTTC. This encodes CSARVTVVSYNEQFF.